These 18 T cell receptor beta chains came from one sample sequenced in a study of regulatory T cells in long-lasting Graves disease. The authors built TCR beta libraries using iRepertoire HTBI primers and Arm-PCR of CDR3 regions. One entry per CDR3 protein results from TCRdb running MiXCR on the multiplex PCR reads. The profile shows about 620,000 distinct CDR3 sequences, roughly 15% of them singletons. Time point meaning: newly diagnosed GD, antithyroid drugs for less than 3 months. With RNA extracted from PBMCs as input, the TCR library was made. The same sample was also used in a study of T cells in Graves' hyperthyroidism and ophthalmopathy.

Specimen: peripheral blood mononuclear cells (PBMCs), collected at new diagnosis, from a patient treated with antithyroid drugs. The source is a woman aged 30 to 39 with Graves disease.

This clonotype was counted at least ten times. The chain joins TRBV7-9 to TRBJ2-2; TRBD1 aligns across 12 bases. V lost 8 bases, J lost 4 bases, and 5 bases stayed unmatched. The CDR3 has 15 residues. CDR1 and CDR2 from the germline V gene are SEHNR and FQNEAQ (reference sequence). The CDR3 loop reads CASRDRGRLTGELFF. CDR3 sequence (DNA): TGTGCCAGCCGGGACAGGGGGCGTCTCACCGGGGAGCTGTTTTTT.

The gene calls are TRBV7-2 and TRBJ2-1, with 10 nucleotides matching TRBD2. Looked up from germline, CDR1 is SGHTA and CDR2 is FQGNSA. This CDR3 region has 15 residues. V was pared by 5 bases and J by 2 bases, with 3 bases of the junction left unmatched. The CDR3 DNA reads as TGTGCCAGCAGCAATAGCGGGAGGCCCTACAATGAGCAGTTCTTC. Its protein product is CASSNSGRPYNEQFF.

This clonotype was detected ten times or more. V is TRBV11-2 and J is TRBJ2-7; no reliable D call. The CDR3 has 15 residues. The germline V and J ends were trimmed by 4 bases and 2 bases, with 15 bases remaining between them. From germline, CDR1 is SGHAT and CDR2 FQNNGV. The CDR3 region is CASSYLDFPPYEQYF. As DNA, the CDR3 is TGTGCCAGCAGCTATCTAGACTTCCCGCCCTACGAGCAGTACTTC.

The CDR3 coding sequence is TGTGCCACCAGTGATTTTTCCGGGACTAGCGGGAGACACACAGATACGCAGTATTTT. It encodes CATSDFSGTSGRHTDTQYF. This chain links TRBV24-1 with TRBJ2-3, with 14 bases lining up with TRBD2. From germline, CDR1 is KGHDR and CDR2 SFDVKD. V lost 1 base to trimming and J lost 2 bases; unmatched junction nucleotides: 7. The length of the CDR3 is 19 residues.

This chain joins TRBV7-9 and TRBJ1-3, with TRBD1 matching 7 bases. Germline V gives CDR1 SEHNR, CDR2 FQNEAQ (reference sequence). CDR3 length: 20 residues. J lost 4 bases, V lost 5 bases, and 23 bases had no gene match. CDR3 amino acids: CASSQLTGESYRGSGNTIYF. The CDR3 DNA is TGTGCCAGCAGCCAGCTAACAGGGGAATCATATAGGGGATCCGGAAACACCATATATTTT.

This clonotype was recorded a few times. This chain links TRBV18 with TRBJ2-7; D uncertain. Germline CDR1 KGHSH, CDR2 LQKENI. This CDR3 has 14 residues. V shed 2 bases and J shed 1 base, with 9 bases lying between them. The CDR3 loop reads CASSPAYASYEQYF. DNA of the CDR3: TGTGCCAGCTCACCAGCATACGCATCCTACGAGCAGTACTTC.

V is TRBV27 and J is TRBJ2-1; no firm D call. The germline V gene encodes CDR1 MNHEY and CDR2 SMNVEV (reference sequence). Deletions cut 7 bases from V and 0 bases from J, with 10 bases between. This CDR3 is 14 amino acids long. The CDR3 DNA sequence: TGTGCCAGCACCCCCAGCTTCTCCTACAATGAGCAGTTCTTC. Protein: CASTPSFSYNEQFF.

This clonotype came up many times. The V gene is TRBV7-9, the J gene TRBJ2-5; unclear D gene. Germline CDR1 is SEHNR and CDR2 is FQNEAQ (reference sequence). There are 16 residues in the CDR3. V lost 3 bases and J lost 4, with 18 bases in between. The CDR3 is CASSLPHTPERETQYF. As DNA, the CDR3 is TGTGCCAGCAGCTTGCCCCACACGCCGGAGCGAGAGACCCAGTACTTC. The variable domain in full, with the rest retrieved from reference TRBV7-9 and TRBJ2-5, is DTGVSQNPRHKITKRGQNVTFRCDPISEHNRLYWYRQTLGQGPEFLTYFQNEAQLEKSRLLSDRFSAERPKGSFSTLEIQRTEQGDSAMYLCASSLPHTPERETQYFGPGTRLLVL.

This clonotype was seen at least ten times. DNA for the CDR3: TGTGCCAGCAGCTTAGGGACAGGCCCTGGAAACGAGCAGTACTTC. This gives the protein CASSLGTGPGNEQYF. The V and J genes are TRBV7-9 and TRBJ2-7; TRBD1 aligns across 7 bases. Germline-derived CDR1 and CDR2 are SEHNR and FQNEAQ (reference sequence). With 1 base clipped from V and 5 bases from J, the junction kept 8 bases outside the gene matches. CDR3 size: 15 residues.

In this sample, this clonotype turned up a few times. The V call is TRBV27, the J call TRBJ2-2, with D unresolved. The V and J ends lost 3 bases and 4 bases respectively, with 15 bases between them. Germline-derived CDR1 and CDR2 are MNHEY and SMNVEV (reference sequence). This CDR3 comprises 16 residues. CDR3 region: CASSFAIQTGTGELFF. As DNA, the CDR3 is TGTGCCAGCAGTTTCGCCATCCAAACTGGCACCGGGGAGCTGTTTTTT.

This chain connects TRBV5-1 to TRBJ2-2, with D tentatively TRBD2 (6 bases). Deletions cut 2 bases from V and 8 bases from J, with 16 bases between. Germline V gene data show CDR1 as SGHRS and CDR2 as YFSETQ. The CDR3 loop spans 15 amino acids. The CDR3 sequence: CASSFESGVWGELFF. Written as DNA, the CDR3 is TGCGCCAGCAGCTTCGAATCGGGAGTCTGGGGGGAGCTGTTTTTT.

This clonotype was observed many times. The chain joins TRBV12-3 or TRBV12-4 to TRBJ2-7; TRBD2 matches at 7 bases. The CDR3 has 14 residues. The junction had 8 bases not matched to a gene; V was cut back by 6 bases and J by 3 bases. CDR3 residues: CASSYVAGDYEQYF. CDR3 sequence (DNA): TGTGCCAGCAGCTACGTCGCGGGAGACTACGAGCAGTACTTC.

There are a few counts of this clonotype. V gene TRBV4-1 combines with J gene TRBJ2-7; 8 bases match TRBD1. Per the germline V gene, CDR1 is MGHRA and CDR2 is YSYEKL. With V trimmed by 1 base and J by 4 bases, 3 bases remained unmatched. CDR3 length: 14 residues. CDR3 in amino acids: CASSQVTGDYEQYF. DNA of the CDR3: TGCGCCAGCAGCCAAGTGACAGGGGATTACGAGCAGTACTTC.

The chain uses TRBV11-2 and TRBJ2-3; maybe TRBD2 (5 bases). The CDR3 has 17 residues. V lost 5 bases and J 0 bases, leaving 18 bases between the germline ends. Germline assignment: CDR1 SGHAT and CDR2 FQNNGV. For the CDR3, the DNA is TGTGCCAGCAGCCCGACCCTTGTAAGCGGAAGCACAGATACGCAGTATTTT. Its protein product is CASSPTLVSGSTDTQYF.

At least ten counts were recorded for this clonotype. Here the CDR3 reads CASSTLGETQYF. In DNA form, the CDR3 reads TGTGCCAGCAGTACCCTGGGGGAGACCCAGTACTTC. The chain couples TRBV6-2 or TRBV6-3 to TRBJ2-5; D not certain. The germline V gene has CDR1 MNHEY and CDR2 SVGEGT. The CDR3 contains 12 residues. Deletions cut 5 bases from V and 5 bases from J, with 9 bases between.

At least ten counts were recorded for this clonotype. The genes are TRBV28 and TRBJ1-6; 10 nucleotides agree with TRBD1. Germline trimming cut 6 bases from V and 6 bases from J; bases unmatched to any gene: 5. This CDR3 is built from 15 residues. Germline values: CDR1 MDHEN, CDR2 SYDVKM. The CDR3 DNA reads as TGTGCCAGCAGACCGAGGGACAGGGGTAATTCACCCCTCCACTTT. Translating it yields CASRPRDRGNSPLHF.

This clonotype was observed many times. The chain links TRBV27 to TRBJ2-7; 9 positions agree with TRBD1. This CDR3 region has 16 residues. CDR1 MNHEY and CDR2 SMNVEV come from the germline V gene (reference sequence). J gave up 2 bases and V 0 bases, and 5 bases lay outside the gene matches. Written as DNA, the CDR3 is TGTGCCAGCAGTTTATCGCCCGGGACAGGGACCTACGAGCAGTACTTC. Protein sequence: CASSLSPGTGTYEQYF.

This clonotype has only a few counts. The chain has TRBV5-1 and TRBJ2-2, with 8 bases fitting TRBD2. Germline V gene data show CDR1 as SGHRS and CDR2 as YFSETQ. V lost 2 bases to trimming and J lost 3 bases; unmatched junction nucleotides: 3. CDR3 length: 15 amino acids. The CDR3 nucleotides are TGCGCCAGCAGCTTCAGCGGGAGTTACACCGGGGAGCTGTTTTTT. Translated: CASSFSGSYTGELFF.